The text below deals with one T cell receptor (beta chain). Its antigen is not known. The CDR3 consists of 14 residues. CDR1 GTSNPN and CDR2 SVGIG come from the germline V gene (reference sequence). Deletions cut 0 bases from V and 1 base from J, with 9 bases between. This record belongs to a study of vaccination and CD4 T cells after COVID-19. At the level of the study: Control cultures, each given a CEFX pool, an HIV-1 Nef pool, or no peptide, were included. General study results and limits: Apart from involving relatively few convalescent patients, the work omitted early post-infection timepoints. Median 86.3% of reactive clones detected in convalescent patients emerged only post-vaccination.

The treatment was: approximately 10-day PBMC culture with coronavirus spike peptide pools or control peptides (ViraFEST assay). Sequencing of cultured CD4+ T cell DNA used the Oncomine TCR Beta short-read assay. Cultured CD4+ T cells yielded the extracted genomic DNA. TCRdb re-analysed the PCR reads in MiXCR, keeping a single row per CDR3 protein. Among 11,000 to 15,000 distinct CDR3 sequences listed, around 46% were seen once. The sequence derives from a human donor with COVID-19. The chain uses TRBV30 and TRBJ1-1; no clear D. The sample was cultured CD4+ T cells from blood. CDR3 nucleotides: TGTGCCTGGAGTGTAAGTAACCCGAACACTGAAGCTTTCTTT. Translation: CAWSVSNPNTEAFF.